The 32 T cell receptor beta chains presented below share a single source sample, sequenced in a study of T cells in women clearing cervical HPV infection. Assay: immunoSEQ multiplex PCR; the TCRdb copy retains only in-frame clones and omits some. The table for this sample gives 30,000 to 35,000 clones. Specimen: blood buffy coat. The receptor set was obtained from a woman between 18 and 69 years old with a cervical HPV16 infection that either progressed to CIN3+ or cleared (not recorded which).

As for this clone: The sequenced fragment ends 3 residues before the CDR3 boundary, so the rest is inferred from the germline J gene. The V gene is TRBV20-1, the J gene TRBJ2-7; D might be TRBD1 or TRBD2, each matching 5 bases. Germline CDR1 and CDR2: DFQATT and SNEGSKA (reference sequence). V was pared by 3 bases and J by 0 bases, with 12 bases between. This CDR3 has 14 amino acids. The CDR3 protein is CSASGQGVSYEQYF. The DNA read from the CDR3 is TGCAGTGCTAGTGGGCAGGGAGTCTCCTACGAG.

Concerning this clone itself: Read sequence stops 3 residues before the CDR3 end, and the germline J gene provides the missing end. The chain links TRBV4-1 to TRBJ1-4; the match to TRBD1 covers 7 bases. The CDR3 is 15 residues long. Germline V gene lookup returns CDR1 MGHRA and CDR2 YSYEKL. V lost 1 base to trimming and J lost 7 bases; unmatched junction nucleotides: 6. This CDR3 reads CASSQVGDRVEKLFF. CDR3 DNA (partial): TGCGCCAGCAGCCAAGTTGGCGACAGGGTTGAAAAA.

Notes on this clone: The read gets to within 3 residues of the CDR3 end, and the germline J gene fills in the rest. The chain couples TRBV19 to TRBJ2-3, with a possible D match to TRBD2 (6 bases). This CDR3 region has 15 residues. Germline V gene sequence: CDR1 LNHDA, CDR2 SQIVND (reference sequence). The ends were cut back, 7 bases at V and 6 bases at J, with 20 bases in the middle. The CDR3 protein is CASTFGGELRDTQYF. CDR3 DNA, as far as it was read: TGTGCCAGTACCTTCGGAGGGGAACTTAGGGATACG.

For this clone: The read comes to an end 3 residues before the CDR3 does, leaving the germline J gene to fill in the end. V and J are TRBV20-1 and TRBJ1-1; possibly TRBD1 for D (6 bases). This CDR3 spans 15 amino acids. The germline gives CDR1 DFQATT, CDR2 SNEGSKA (reference sequence). The V gene lost 5 bases and the J gene lost 0 bases, with 16 bases spanning the gap. The part of the CDR3 DNA that was read is TGCAGTGCTTACGCCCACAGGGTCATGAACACTGAA. This translates into CSAYAHRVMNTE. The full CDR3 reads CSAYAHRVMNTEAFF.

Details on this clone: The read is 3 residues too short to cover the CDR3 end, so that end is filled in from the germline J gene. V is TRBV7-9 and J is TRBJ2-2; unclear D gene. V was cut by 0 bases and J by 1 base, with 3 bases left in between. Germline values: CDR1 SEHNR, CDR2 FQNEAQ (reference sequence). The length of the CDR3 is 14 residues. The CDR3 loop is CASSLAGNTGELFF. CDR3 DNA (partial): TGTGCCAGCAGCTTAGCCGGGAACACCGGGGAG.

Remarks on this clone: The read ends 3 residues shy of where the CDR3 ends; the end is completed using the germline J gene. The chain employs TRBV29-1 and TRBJ1-2; 9 positions match TRBD1. The trim removed 6 bases at V and 4 bases at J, leaving 6 bases unmatched. CDR3 length equals 13 residues. Germline CDR1 SQVTM, CDR2 ANQGSEA. CDR3 region: CSVRQGGSYGYTF. Partial CDR3 DNA: TGCAGCGTGCGACAGGGGGGTAGCTATGGC.

Concerning this clone itself: The read terminates 3 residues before the CDR3 end, so the remaining end is supplied by the germline J gene. The chain has TRBV20-1 and TRBJ2-7, with 7 bases aligning to TRBD1. Trimming took 0 bases from V and 1 from J; bases not matched to a gene: 9. Germline V gives CDR1 DFQATT, CDR2 SNEGSKA (reference sequence). This CDR3 contains 16 residues. This chain's CDR3 is CSARDVGTATSYEQYF. Partial CDR3 DNA: TGCAGTGCTAGAGATGTTGGGACAGCTACATCCTACGAG.

On this clone itself: The missing CDR3 end, 3 residues past where the read stops, is filled in from the germline J gene. The genes are TRBV19 and TRBJ1-1; D gene uncertain. Germline CDR1 and CDR2: LNHDA and SQIVND (reference sequence). Between the trimmed V and J ends, which lost 2 bases and 5 bases, there was a span of 18 bases. CDR3 length: 16 residues. The covered CDR3 bases are TGTGCCAGTAGTATAACCCCGAGAAGGGCGGGAACTGAA. It specifies CASSITPRRAGTE. The whole CDR3 protein reads CASSITPRRAGTEAFF.

Comments on this clone: The read falls 3 residues short of the CDR3 end, and the missing part is taken from the germline J gene. This chain uses TRBV19 with TRBJ2-5; 7 nucleotides align to TRBD2. Germline CDR1 LNHDA, CDR2 SQIVND (reference sequence). J lost 4 bases, V lost 0 bases, and 5 bases had no gene match. This CDR3 contains 15 residues. The CDR3 protein is CASSIDPGGSETQYF. CDR3 bases read: TGTGCCAGTAGTATAGACCCGGGGGGTTCAGAGACC.

CDR3 in amino acids: CASTEGTLNTGELFF. The sequenced CDR3 bases are TGTGCCAGCACCGAAGGGACTTTGAACACCGGGGAG. The gene calls are TRBV7-2 and TRBJ2-2; D may be TRBD2 (6 bases). Read data end 3 residues before the CDR3 end; the end is taken from the germline J gene. The CDR3 is made up of 15 amino acids. The V end was cut by 7 bases, the J end by 1 base, with 13 bases between. CDR1 is SGHTA and CDR2 is FQGNSA in the germline V gene.

As to this clone: The read is 3 residues too short to cover the CDR3 end, so that end is filled in from the germline J gene. The chain uses TRBV18 and TRBJ2-7, with 7 positions matching TRBD2. Germline trimming cut 3 bases from V and 0 bases from J; bases unmatched to any gene: 5. This CDR3 has 15 amino acids. Germline loops: CDR1 KGHSH, CDR2 LQKENI. CDR3 loop: CASSPRGVSSYEQYF. CDR3 DNA, as far as it was read: TGTGCCAGCTCACCCCGGGGGGTTAGCTCCTACGAG.

Comments on this clone: The read terminates 3 residues before the CDR3 end, so the remaining end is supplied by the germline J gene. This chain joins TRBV5-1 and TRBJ2-5; TRBD2 agrees at 10 bases. Trimming cost V 0 bases and J 2 bases; bases outside gene matches: 4. Germline V gene lookup returns CDR1 SGHRS and CDR2 YFSETQ. The CDR3 loop spans 16 amino acids. CDR3 DNA, as far as it was read: TGCGCCAGCAGCTTGGTTCAAGCGGGAGGGCAAGAGACC. It translates to CASSLVQAGGQET. The whole CDR3 is CASSLVQAGGQETQYF.

As concerns this clone: The read comes to an end 3 residues before the CDR3 does, leaving the germline J gene to fill in the end. The chain links TRBV11-2 to TRBJ1-4; 9 nucleotides agree with TRBD1. This CDR3 region has 14 residues. Germline V gene data show CDR1 as SGHAT and CDR2 as FQNNGV. V shed 3 bases and J 7 bases; nucleotides not matched to a gene: 3. CDR3: CASSLGTGTEKLFF. The covered CDR3 bases are TGTGCCAGCAGCTTGGGGACAGGGACTGAAAAA.

For this clone: The read comes to an end 3 residues before the CDR3 does, leaving the germline J gene to fill in the end. The rearrangement links TRBV20-1 to TRBJ2-7, with D perhaps matching TRBD1 (5 bases). The V end lost 1 base, the J end lost 3 bases, and 10 bases lay between the germline ends. The CDR3 spans 13 residues. Looked up from germline, CDR1 is DFQATT and CDR2 is SNEGSKA (reference sequence). This CDR3 is CSARVGAFYEQYF. The sequenced CDR3 bases are TGCAGTGCTAGAGTAGGGGCCTTCTACGAG.

Comment on this clone: With the read ending 3 residues before the CDR3 end, the germline J gene is used to fill in that end. The chain recombines TRBV2 with TRBJ1-5, with a tentative D call TRBD1 (5 bases). The CDR3 has 17 residues. V lost 6 bases, J lost 0 bases, and 18 bases lay in between. Germline V gene sequence: CDR1 SNHLY, CDR2 FYNNEI. The CDR3: CASRAHTGYGSNQPQHF. The CDR3 DNA, read in part, is TGTGCCAGCAGGGCCCATACAGGTTATGGTAGCAATCAGCCC.

Comment on this clone: The sequenced fragment ends 3 residues before the CDR3 boundary, so the rest is inferred from the germline J gene. The gene calls are TRBV7-2 and TRBJ1-5; 7 positions match TRBD1. Looked up from germline, CDR1 is SGHTA and CDR2 is FQGNSA. This CDR3 comprises 14 residues. V gave up 5 bases and J gave up 2 bases; unmatched junction bases: 3. The sequenced part of the CDR3 DNA is TGTGCCAGCAGCCCTGGACAGGGCAATCAGCCC. Translating it yields CASSPGQGNQP. The whole CDR3 region reads CASSPGQGNQPQHF.

Concerning this clone itself: The read terminates 3 residues before the CDR3 end, so the remaining end is supplied by the germline J gene. The chain uses TRBV11-2 and TRBJ2-7; D perhaps matches TRBD2 (5 bases). V was trimmed by 0 bases and J by 0 bases, leaving 6 bases between them. In germline, CDR1 is SGHAT, CDR2 FQNNGV. The CDR3 is made up of 14 amino acids. The CDR3 sequence: CASSLERGSYEQYF. The sequenced part of the CDR3 DNA is TGTGCCAGCAGCTTAGAACGGGGCTCCTACGAG.

About this clone itself: The read stops 3 residues short of the end of the CDR3; the missing end is completed from the germline J gene. V gene TRBV6-2 or TRBV6-3 combines with J gene TRBJ2-7; TRBD1 might be the D (7 bases). This CDR3 region has 16 residues. Germline V gene lookup returns CDR1 MNHEY and CDR2 SVGEGT. Trimming left V 7 bases short and J 2 bases short, with 21 bases between. The sequenced part of the CDR3 DNA is TGTGCCAGCACCGACCCACCCGGAGGGACAGCCTACGAG. Amino acids: CASTDPPGGTAYE. The full CDR3 sequence reads CASTDPPGGTAYEQYF.

Comment on this clone: The CDR3 extends 3 residues past the end of the read, so its final part is completed from the germline J gene. V is TRBV7-2 and J is TRBJ2-1, with D hard to call. Trimming removed 5 bases from V and 7 bases from J, with 15 bases in between. The CDR3 length is 14 residues. CDR1 is SGHTA, CDR2 FQGNSA, per germline. The CDR3 sequence: CASSPLGIGNEQFF. The part of the CDR3 DNA that was read is TGTGCCAGCAGCCCCTTGGGTATAGGGAATGAG.

With regard to this clone: The read ends 3 residues early relative to the CDR3; the germline J gene fills the gap. The rearrangement uses TRBV5-4 and TRBJ2-1; 11 nucleotides match TRBD2. The CDR3 has 15 amino acids. The germline V gene has CDR1 SGHNT and CDR2 YYREEE (reference sequence). The V gene end was trimmed by 5 bases and the J gene end by 8 bases; junction bases not matched to a gene: 9. The CDR3 protein is CASRRLAGNMDEQFF. CDR3 bases read: TGTGCCAGCAGGCGACTAGCGGGAAATATGGATGAG.

The part of the CDR3 DNA that was read is TGTGCCAGCAGCTTGGGGGGGGGAAGAGGGTCTGAG. Amino acids: CASSLGGGRGSE. The whole CDR3 reads CASSLGGGRGSEQFF. The chain couples TRBV5-6 to TRBJ2-1, with 7 bases lining up with TRBD2. The read ends 3 residues shy of where the CDR3 ends; the end is completed using the germline J gene. Germline V gene lookup returns CDR1 SGHDT and CDR2 YYEEEE. The CDR3 is made up of 15 amino acids. With V trimmed by 0 bases and J by 9 bases, 9 bases remained unmatched.

Of note for this clone: The read ends 3 residues shy of where the CDR3 ends; the end is completed using the germline J gene. V gene TRBV7-2 combines with J gene TRBJ1-2, with 8 bases aligning to TRBD1. The CDR3 runs 15 residues. Germline V gene lookup returns CDR1 SGHTA and CDR2 FQGNSA. J gave up 5 bases and V 5 bases, and 10 bases lay outside the gene matches. The sequenced CDR3 bases are TGTGCCAGCAGCGGCACAGGGGGGGGTGGGTATGGC. Translated, it gives CASSGTGGGGYG. In full, the CDR3 is CASSGTGGGGYGYTF.

CDR3: CSARTGGSLYSPLHF. The CDR3 bases that were read are TGCAGTGCGAGGACAGGGGGCTCTCTGTACTCACCC. The rearrangement links TRBV20-1 to TRBJ1-6; TRBD1 agrees at 11 bases. The CDR3 extends 3 residues past the end of the read, so its final part is completed from the germline J gene. The CDR3 totals 15 residues. V shed 6 bases and J 10 bases; nucleotides not matched to a gene: 11. Germline values: CDR1 DFQATT, CDR2 SNEGSKA (reference sequence).

Comments on this clone: The read is 3 residues too short to cover the CDR3 end, so that end is filled in from the germline J gene. The chain employs TRBV7-3 and TRBJ1-5; no clear D. The CDR3 covers 15 residues. V was shortened by 0 bases and J by 4 bases, with 10 bases between the two germline ends. Germline loops: CDR1 SGHTA, CDR2 FQGTGA. The CDR3 spells CASSLTGSENQPQHF. CDR3 bases read: TGTGCCAGCAGCTTAACCGGGTCGGAGAATCAGCCC.

With respect to this clone: Read coverage stops 3 residues before the CDR3 terminus; the germline J gene supplies the remainder. The gene calls are TRBV7-9 and TRBJ2-7; 7 positions agree with TRBD1. Germline loops: CDR1 SEHNR, CDR2 FQNEAQ (reference sequence). After removal of 6 bases from V and 0 bases from J, the junction contained 8 bases not matched to a gene. This CDR3 is 15 amino acids long. The CDR3 DNA, read in part, is TGTGCCAGCAGTTCCGGACAGGACAGCTCCTACGAG. Its translation: CASSSGQDSSYE. The entire CDR3 reads CASSSGQDSSYEQYF.

Note on this clone: The read is 3 residues too short to cover the CDR3 end, so that end is filled in from the germline J gene. The chain combines TRBV7-2 with TRBJ2-1; D is undetermined. The CDR3 has 13 amino acids. The V end lost 5 bases, the J end lost 5 bases, and 10 bases lay between the germline ends. Germline lookup yields CDR1 SGHTA and CDR2 FQGNSA. CDR3 loop: CASSPMFHNEQFF. The sequenced part of the CDR3 DNA is TGTGCCAGCAGCCCAATGTTCCACAATGAG.

A word on this clone: The read falls 3 residues short of the CDR3 end, and the missing part is taken from the germline J gene. The chain uses TRBV28 and TRBJ2-1; 13 bases align to TRBD2. The germline CDR1 and CDR2 sequences are MDHEN and SYDVKM. The V segment lost 1 base and the J segment 6 bases; nucleotides outside the gene matches: 3. This CDR3 spans 16 amino acids. The DNA read from the CDR3 is TGTGCCAGCAGTTTATTTGGGACTAGCGGGGTCAATGAG. Translating it yields CASSLFGTSGVNE. The full CDR3 reads CASSLFGTSGVNEQFF.

CDR3 DNA (partial): TGTGCCAGCAGCTTAGGGCAGGGGAGGGTCGAG. The encoded protein is CASSLGQGRVE. From start to end, the CDR3 is CASSLGQGRVEQYF. The chain joins TRBV7-9 to TRBJ2-7; maybe TRBD2 (7 bases). The read ends 3 residues early relative to the CDR3; the germline J gene fills the gap. The CDR3 spans 14 residues. V dropped 1 base and J dropped 6 bases, with 13 bases sitting between them. The germline V gene has CDR1 SEHNR and CDR2 FQNEAQ (reference sequence).

A remark on this clone: The CDR3 is cut off 3 residues early in the read; its end comes from the germline J gene. The gene calls are TRBV18 and TRBJ2-7; TRBD1 matches 8 bases. This CDR3 is built from 15 residues. From germline, CDR1 is KGHSH and CDR2 LQKENI. The ends lost 5 bases at V and 3 bases at J; junction bases unmatched: 9. This CDR3 reads CASSTGQGRGYEQYF. The CDR3 DNA, read in part, is TGTGCCAGCTCAACCGGACAGGGAAGGGGCTACGAG.

The CDR3 sequence: CASHTPGTGVSGYTF. The CDR3 DNA, read in part, is TGTGCCAGCCACACGCCGGGGACAGGGGTGTCTGGC. The chain carries TRBV5-4 and TRBJ1-2; 10 bases map to TRBD1. The read terminates 3 residues ahead of where the CDR3 ends, so the germline J gene completes it. CDR3 length equals 15 residues. J lost 7 bases, V lost 7 bases, and 13 bases had no gene match. Germline V gene sequence: CDR1 SGHNT, CDR2 YYREEE (reference sequence).

Worth noting for this clone: At one boundary the junction diverges from the germline segment, which might be a read error. The CDR3 here is CASSPGVGSPLHF. The part of the CDR3 DNA that was read is TGCGCCAGCAGCCCAGGAGTAGGATCACCC. The chain links TRBV4-2 to TRBJ1-6; D uncertain. With the read ending 3 residues before the CDR3 end, the germline J gene is used to fill in that end. The CDR3 sequence is 13 residues long. CDR1 and CDR2 from the germline V gene are LGHNA and YNFKEQ.

In the case of this clone: The CDR3 extends 3 residues past the end of the read, so its final part is completed from the germline J gene. The chain uses TRBV5-5 and TRBJ2-1; possibly TRBD2 for D (5 bases). V dropped 7 bases and J dropped 0 bases, with 14 bases sitting between them. CDR1 and CDR2 from the germline V gene are SGHKS and YYEKEE (reference sequence). The CDR3 contains 15 residues. The chain's CDR3 is CASGNSVSSYNEQFF. The covered CDR3 bases are TGTGCCAGCGGGAATAGCGTAAGCTCCTACAATGAG.